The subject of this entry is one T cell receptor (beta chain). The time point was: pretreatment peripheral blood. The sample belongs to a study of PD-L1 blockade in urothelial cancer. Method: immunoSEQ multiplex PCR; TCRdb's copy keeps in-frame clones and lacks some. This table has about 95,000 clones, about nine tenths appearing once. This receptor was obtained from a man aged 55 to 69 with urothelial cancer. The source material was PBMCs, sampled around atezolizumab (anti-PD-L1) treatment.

CDR3 DNA: TGTGCCAGCAGTACCCCGGGCCTGGGGGGAACCGGGGAGCTGTTTTTT. Translation gives CASSTPGLGGTGELFF. The chain couples TRBV28 to TRBJ2-2; D is perhaps TRBD2 (6 bases). CDR1 and CDR2 from the germline V gene are MDHEN and SYDVKM. Trimming removed 5 bases from V and 5 bases from J, with 18 bases in between. There are 16 residues in the CDR3.